This TCR beta chain was identified during a study of cytomegalovirus exposure and HLA in healthy donors. Study at large: Earlier, 150 million to 200 million T cells were analyzed, and some 120 million unique TCR beta sequences were found among them. Study observations and caveats: The study labeled 150 or so TCR beta chains cytomegalovirus-associated. Trimming of TCR beta V- and J-genes showed a link, identified in a later analysis, to a missense DCLRE1C variant.

The V end lost 1 base, the J end lost 5 bases, and 13 bases lay between the germline ends. This CDR3 is built from 15 residues. Germline CDR1 and CDR2: SGHRS and YFSETQ. Vbeta (60) and Jbeta (13) primers were used in the PCR. Sequenced by immunoSEQ multiplex PCR; TCRdb stores in-frame clones only, minus some. The repertoire holds roughly 160,000 clones, 79% seen once, with roughly 2% in the top ten. A note on this clone: Its antigen is currently unknown.

The rearrangement joins TRBV5-1 to TRBJ2-1; maybe TRBD2 (5 bases). The sequenced material came from PBMCs. The origin of this receptor is a man between 35 and 55 years old in good health and CMV-seronegative. The CDR3 DNA reads as TGCGCCAGCAGCTTGTTTGGTGGGAGAGACAATGAGCAGTTCTTC. This encodes CASSLFGGRDNEQFF.